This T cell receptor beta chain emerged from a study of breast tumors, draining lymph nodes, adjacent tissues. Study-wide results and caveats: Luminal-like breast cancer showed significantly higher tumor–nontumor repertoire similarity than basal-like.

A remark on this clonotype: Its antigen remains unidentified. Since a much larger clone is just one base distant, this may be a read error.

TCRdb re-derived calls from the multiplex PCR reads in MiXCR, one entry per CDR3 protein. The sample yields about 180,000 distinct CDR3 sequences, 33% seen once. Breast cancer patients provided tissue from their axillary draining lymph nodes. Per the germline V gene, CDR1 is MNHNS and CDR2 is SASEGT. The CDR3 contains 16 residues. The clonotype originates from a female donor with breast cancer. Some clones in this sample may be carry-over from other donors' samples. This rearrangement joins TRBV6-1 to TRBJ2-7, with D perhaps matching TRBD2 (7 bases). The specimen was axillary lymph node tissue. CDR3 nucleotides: TGTGCCGGAGGGGGGGGGAGGGCAGTTCCTTCCTACGGGCAGTACTTC. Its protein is CAGGGGRAVPSYGQYF.